A selection of T cell receptor beta chains follows, all from one sample in a study of blood T cell repertoires in COVID-19. Assay used: immunoSEQ multiplex PCR; TCRdb lists only in-frame clones, some missing. The sample holds 250,000 to 350,000 clones, about nine tenths seen once. Material: peripheral blood. Receptors were obtained from a woman in her fifties or sixties with acute or convalescent COVID-19. The CDR3 runs from the conserved cysteine through the conserved F or W. Fields, in order: V gene, J gene, CDR3 protein.

TRBV5-6,TRBJ2-7,CASSLEGALESYEQYF
TRBV6-2/TRBV6-3,TRBJ2-7,CASSYGQGMLLGEQYF
TRBV27,TRBJ1-3,CASSSPTDSGNTIYF
TRBV11-2,TRBJ1-6,CASSPRRGSPLHF
TRBV5-1,TRBJ1-6,CASSSEGTGGSPLHF
TRBV6-5,TRBJ1-1,CASSSDRGGPEAFF
TRBV6-4,TRBJ2-1,CASSDARGEQFF
TRBV11-2,TRBJ2-7,CASSLSGTTYEQYF
TRBV15,TRBJ2-2,CATSRDGTGELFF
TRBV5-8,TRBJ2-4,CASSFDRGKNIQYF
TRBV5-1,TRBJ1-1,CASSLDLARMNTEAFF
TRBV5-6,TRBJ2-2,CASGGGLAGPGELFF
TRBV3-1/TRBV3-2,TRBJ2-7,CASSQDLAGEGIEQYF
TRBV4-2,TRBJ2-4,CASSRDRGGSENIQYF
TRBV18,TRBJ1-1,CASSAPGHGYNTEAFF
TRBV18,TRBJ1-2,CASSPGASGGRGYTF
TRBV5-4,TRBJ1-4,CASSLGQVGEKLFF
TRBV19,TRBJ2-1,CASSISGQQPYNEQFF
TRBV27,TRBJ2-5,CASSSRRGSRGGAFRATQYF
TRBV18,TRBJ1-1,CASSPNRETEAFF
TRBV6-2/TRBV6-3,TRBJ1-2,CASSRDRGDGYTF
TRBV30,TRBJ2-7,CAWRLKDRTEYEQYF
TRBV5-1,TRBJ1-5,CASSLDWNQPQHF